A single TCR beta chain is shown here with its context. Antigen: not known. V trimming: 0 bases; J trimming: 4 bases; junction bases outside the gene matches: 5. CDR1 and CDR2 from the germline V gene are MNHNY and SVGAGI (reference sequence). The length of the CDR3 is 15 residues. The data stem from a study of blood T cells in healthy people across ages. The authors ran a second PCR of roughly 6 to 12 cycles using a sample-barcoded 5' primer and a J-beta primer mix. Each sample provided no less than 3 million CDR3-containing paired-end reads. A single record per CDR3 protein comes from TCRdb applying MiXCR to the 5' RACE reads. Found here are 600,000 to 1,000,000 distinct CDR3 sequences, 58% of them singletons; the top ten hold approximately 23%. Study observations and caveats: There were more naive CD4+ cells and higher diversity in long-lived donors than in aged donors. Unsorted PBMCs blocked a conclusive comparison of naive and antigen-experienced cells. Roughly linearly, TCR beta diversity per million T cells fell as age increased.

The chain recombines TRBV6-6 with TRBJ2-7; 8 nucleotides agree with TRBD2. The specimen sequenced was blood. This TCR came from a man aged 25-45 years in good health. Here the CDR3 DNA reads TGTGCCAGCAGTTACTCTGCGGGGGGCAGGTACGAGCAGTACTTC. Amino acid sequence: CASSYSAGGRYEQYF.